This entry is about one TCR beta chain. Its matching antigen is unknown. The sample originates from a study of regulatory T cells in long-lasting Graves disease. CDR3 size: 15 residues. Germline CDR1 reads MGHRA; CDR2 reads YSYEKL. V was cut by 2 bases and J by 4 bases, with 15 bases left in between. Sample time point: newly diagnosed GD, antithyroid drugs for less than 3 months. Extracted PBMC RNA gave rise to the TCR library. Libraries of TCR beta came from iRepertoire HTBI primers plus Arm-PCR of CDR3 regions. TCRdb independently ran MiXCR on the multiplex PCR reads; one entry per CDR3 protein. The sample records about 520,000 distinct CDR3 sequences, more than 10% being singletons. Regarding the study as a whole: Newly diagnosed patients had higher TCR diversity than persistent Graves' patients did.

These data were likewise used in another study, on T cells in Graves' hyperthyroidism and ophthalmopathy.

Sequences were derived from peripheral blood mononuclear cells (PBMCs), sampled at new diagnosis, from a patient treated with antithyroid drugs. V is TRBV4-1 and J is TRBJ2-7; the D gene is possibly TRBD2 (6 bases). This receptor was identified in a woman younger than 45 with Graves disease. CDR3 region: CASSQTYWGDYEQYF. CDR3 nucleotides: TGCGCCAGCAGCCAAACCTACTGGGGGGATTACGAGCAGTACTTC.